The source of this TCR beta chain is a study of ipilimumab plus nivolumab after autologous stem cell transplantation. Clones were read by immunoSEQ multiplex PCR, and TCRdb kept only the in-frame ones, dropping some. The data show some 43,000 clones, with around nine tenths seen just once and approximately 0.83% held by the top ten. CDR1 is MNHNS and CDR2 is SASEGT in the germline V gene. V lost 2 bases, J lost 2 bases, and 18 bases lay in between. The CDR3 extends over 18 amino acids. The source was PBMCs, collected in a trial of ipilimumab plus nivolumab as post-transplant consolidation. This chain joins TRBV6-1 and TRBJ2-2; perhaps TRBD2 as D (7 bases). This TCR was sampled from a male donor with multiple myeloma. The CDR3 region has the DNA TGTGCCAGCAGTGAAAGGGGGGGAACAGGGATTAACACCGGGGAGCTGTTTTTT. As protein: CASSERGGTGINTGELFF.